Included here is one T cell receptor beta chain sequence, with context. The source of the sample is a study of shared clonotypes between healthy human individuals. On the study more broadly: With ages of 18 to 49, the donors were a couple of women and a few men. There were three CD4 naive, three CD4 memory, two CD8 naive and one CD8 memory plates per donor.

The assay was carried out at the deep level. Produced via immunoSEQ multiplex PCR; TCRdb's table is partial and in-frame only. This table has some 1,400,000 clones, roughly 95% appearing once. A split of CD4+ cells into CD45RA+ naive and CD45RA-negative memory subsets was performed. There are 12 residues in the CDR3. The germline V gene encodes CDR1 KGHSH and CDR2 LQKENI. V lost 6 bases, J lost 4 bases, and 10 bases lay in between. The rearrangement uses TRBV18 and TRBJ2-7, with D hard to call. The sequence was collected from a man aged 25-45 years in good health. Sequenced sample: naive CD4+ T cells sorted from blood. Noted subset: CD45RA+ positively selected. CDR3 residues: CASSVEGYEQYF. In DNA form, the CDR3 reads TGTGCCAGCTCGGTAGAAGGTTACGAGCAGTACTTC.